In this sample, the clone carrying this TCR beta chain turned up a few times. What it binds is unknown. The data belong to a study of T cell responses to AZD1222 COVID-19 vaccine. Germline CDR1 and CDR2: LGHNA and YSLEER. The CDR3 has 14 amino acids. The V end was cut by 0 bases, the J end by 1 base, with 3 bases between. Libraries were prepared by immunoSEQ multiplex PCR; TCRdb keeps only in-frame clonotypes and omits some of them. The repertoire holds about 82,000 clones, with approximately 83% as singletons. Study-level findings and limits: The donor group comprised mostly white British people and more females; the analysis possibly underestimated clonal diversity. AZD1222 recipients seropositive at baseline numbered only six or seven. Sampling captured repertoires only after the peak T cell response. Dominant CD4 TCR responses targeted spike regions 160-218 and 743-854.

This TCR came from an adult who received the AZD1222 COVID-19 vaccine. The sequencing here drew on peripheral blood, taken 28 days after the second AZD1222 dose. V is TRBV4-3 and J is TRBJ2-2; D uncertain. The CDR3 sequence is CASSQERNTGELFF. The CDR3, as DNA: TGCGCCAGCAGCCAAGAGCGGAACACCGGGGAGCTGTTTTTT.